These 13 T cell receptor beta chains were all obtained from the same sample, sequenced in a study of blood T cell repertoires in COVID-19. Sequenced by immunoSEQ multiplex PCR; TCRdb stores in-frame clones only, minus some. This sample has 250,000 to 400,000 clones, with approximately 89% found just once. The material sequenced was peripheral blood. These receptors all stem from a young woman with COVID-19, enrolled during active disease.

The chain recombines TRBV28 with TRBJ1-5; TRBD1 matches at 9 bases. CDR3 length: 15 amino acids. CDR1 and CDR2 (germline): MDHEN, SYDVKM. Trimming at V came to 9 bases and at J to 0 bases, leaving 6 bases not matched to a gene. This CDR3 reads CASLRDRDSNQPQHF. The CDR3 DNA reads as TGTGCCAGTTTACGGGACAGGGATAGCAATCAGCCCCAGCATTTT.

The V call is TRBV10-2, the J call TRBJ2-5; 7 positions agree with TRBD2. Germline trimming cut 1 base from V and 5 bases from J; bases unmatched to any gene: 1. Germline V gene lookup returns CDR1 WSHSY and CDR2 SAAADI. The CDR3 is 13 residues long. As DNA, the CDR3 is TGCGCCAGCAGTGAGTGGGGGGGGGAGACCCAGTACTTC. Protein product: CASSEWGGETQYF.

The chain uses TRBV24-1 and TRBJ2-1, with TRBD1 as a possible D gene (5 bases). Germline values: CDR1 KGHDR, CDR2 SFDVKD. With 1 base removed from V and 4 bases from J, the gap between germline ends came to 13 bases. The CDR3 contains 16 residues. The DNA for the CDR3 is TGTGCCACCAGTGATTTTGGGGCCGGAAATTACAATGAGCAGTTCTTC. Translation: CATSDFGAGNYNEQFF.

The chain recombines TRBV21-1 with TRBJ1-4; the listed D gene, TRBD1, was not tested against the DNA. TRBV21-1 is recorded as a pseudogene. This CDR3 is 17 amino acids long. The CDR3 loop is CASNATGGETTNEKLFF. CDR3 coding DNA: TGTGCCAGCAACGCCACAGGGGGCGAGACAACTAATGAAAAACTGTTTTTT.

This chain links TRBV28 with TRBJ1-1, with D possibly matching TRBD1 (6 bases). There are 12 residues in the CDR3. Germline V lookup: CDR1 MDHEN, CDR2 SYDVKM. V dropped 6 bases and J dropped 4 bases, with 9 bases sitting between them. The CDR3 sequence is CASRLQGTEAFF. For the CDR3, the DNA is TGTGCCAGCAGGTTACAGGGCACTGAAGCTTTCTTT.

The V gene is TRBV9, the J gene TRBJ1-3, with D maybe TRBD1 (5 bases). Germline CDR1 reads SGDLS; CDR2 reads YYNGEE. Between the trimmed V and J ends, which lost 2 bases and 8 bases, there was a span of 11 bases. The CDR3 consists of 13 residues. CDR3 sequence reads: CASSVSGLHTIYF. The CDR3 DNA follows: TGTGCCAGCAGCGTCTCAGGGTTGCACACCATATATTTT. The entire variable domain, with the rest obtained from reference TRBV9 and TRBJ1-3, is as follows: DSGVTQTPKHLITATGQRVTLRCSPRSGDLSVYWYQQSLDQGLQFLIQYYNGEERAKGNILERFSAQQFPDLHSELNLSSLELGDSALYFCASSVSGLHTIYFGEGSWLTVV.

The CDR3 DNA sequence: TGTGCCAGCAGTTCGGCACAGGGCGGCAATCAGCCCCAGCATTTT. Amino acids: CASSSAQGGNQPQHF. The chain couples TRBV28 to TRBJ1-5, with D tentatively TRBD1 (6 bases). The CDR3 has 15 residues. Germline CDR1 reads MDHEN; CDR2 reads SYDVKM. Trimming took 4 bases from V and 2 from J, leaving 12 bases between them.

The V and J genes are TRBV5-1 and TRBJ1-4; maybe TRBD1 (5 bases). The V gene lost 1 base and the J gene lost 8 bases, with 9 bases spanning the gap. There are 13 residues in the CDR3. Germline lookup yields CDR1 SGHRS and CDR2 YFSETQ. The CDR3 nucleotides read TGCGCCAGCAGCTTGAACCGGGGGGAAAAACTGTTTTTT. Amino acid sequence: CASSLNRGEKLFF.

This chain connects TRBV19 to TRBJ1-1; tentatively, D is TRBD1 (5 bases). The V end lost 2 bases, the J end lost 1 base, and 11 bases lay between the germline ends. The CDR3 spans 15 residues. Per the germline V gene, CDR1 is LNHDA and CDR2 is SQIVND (reference sequence). The CDR3 DNA reads TGTGCCAGTAGTATAACGGACAAAGGGAACACTGAAGCTTTCTTT. It codes for CASSITDKGNTEAFF.

This chain uses TRBV29-1 with TRBJ1-2; D remains ambiguous. This CDR3 is 12 amino acids long. Germline CDR1 is SQVTM and CDR2 is ANQGSEA. Between the trimmed V and J ends, which lost 0 bases and 4 bases, there was a span of 6 bases. CDR3 in amino acids: CSVEDRSYGYTF. For the CDR3, the DNA is TGCAGCGTTGAAGACAGGTCCTATGGCTACACCTTC.

This clone occurred a few times. This chain connects TRBV6-6 to TRBJ1-1; no clear D gene. In germline, CDR1 is MNHNY, CDR2 SVGAGI (reference sequence). Trimming took 5 bases from V and 6 from J, leaving 13 bases between them. The CDR3 runs to 13 residues. This CDR3 reads CASSPESVSEAFF. For the CDR3, the DNA is TGTGCCAGCAGTCCCGAGTCGGTCTCTGAAGCTTTCTTT.

The chain recombines TRBV7-9 with TRBJ2-5, with 7 bases lining up with TRBD2. CDR3 length equals 15 residues. Germline V gives CDR1 SEHNR, CDR2 FQNEAQ (reference sequence). The junction had 2 bases not matched to a gene; V was cut back by 1 base and J by 0 bases. This CDR3 is CASSLVGGYQETQYF. As DNA, the CDR3 is TGTGCCAGCAGCTTAGTGGGGGGGTACCAAGAGACCCAGTACTTC.

Comment on this clone: Other nucleotide sequences in the sample specify the same CDR3. The rearrangement uses TRBV19 and TRBJ1-6; TRBD1 matches at 7 bases. This CDR3 has 16 residues. Germline trimming cut 5 bases from V and 0 bases from J; bases unmatched to any gene: 4. Germline values: CDR1 LNHDA, CDR2 SQIVND (reference sequence). For the CDR3, the DNA is TGTGCCAGTAGTTGGACAGGAGGCTCCTATAATTCACCCCTCCACTTT. This codes for CASSWTGGSYNSPLHF.